This TCR beta chain was identified during a study of blood T cell repertoires in COVID-19. As for the study in general: In each case, the material was cDNA or gDNA derived from T cells, B-cell-depleted T cells, or PBMCs.

Cohorts were assigned according to the clinical history that participants reported. Symptom resolution, clearance, or two negative PCRs marked donors in Cohort 3 as recovered. Here immunoSEQ multiplex PCR was the method, and the copy in TCRdb shows in-frame clones only, minus some. The sample includes about 200,000 clones, about 90% of them seen just once. In germline, CDR1 is SNHLY, CDR2 FYNNEI. V lost 6 bases, J lost 4 bases, and 15 bases lay in between. The CDR3 runs to 14 residues. The chain is built from TRBV2 and TRBJ2-5; TRBD1 is a possible D gene (6 bases). This receptor was identified in a woman aged 18-29 years who had recovered from COVID-19. Sequencing used PBMCs or T cells enriched from blood (not recorded which). The CDR3 loop reads CASRGFAQGETQYF. The DNA of the CDR3 is TGTGCCAGCAGGGGGTTTGCACAGGGAGAGACCCAGTACTTC.